Listed below are T cell receptor beta chains from one sample, sequenced in a study of shared clonotypes between healthy human individuals. This table comes from immunoSEQ multiplex PCR, and its TCRdb copy is limited to in-frame clones, with some not included. Here the sample spans about 600,000 clones, more than 95% being singletons. Sequenced material: naive CD4+ T cells sorted from blood. The receptors derive from a woman aged 30 to 39 in good health. Each CDR3 is given with its conserved first and last residue. D genes are given only for firm matches. A clone size is listed for some rows: how often the clone was seen (once, few, many), or a class if it is expanded.

cdr3_aa: CASSRTVETQYF; cdr3_nt: TGTGCCAGCAGCCGGACAGTTGAGACCCAGTACTTC; j_call: TRBJ2-5; v_call: TRBV28; clone_size: -; d_call: -
cdr3_aa: CASSDGGNTEAFF; cdr3_nt: TGTGCCAGCAGTGATGGGGGGAACACTGAAGCTTTCTTT; j_call: TRBJ1-1; v_call: TRBV6-1; clone_size: -; d_call: -
cdr3_aa: CASAGTVMNTEAFF; cdr3_nt: TGTGCCAGCGCCGGGACGGTCATGAACACTGAAGCTTTCTTT; j_call: TRBJ1-1; v_call: TRBV6-1; clone_size: -; d_call: -
cdr3_aa: CASRRTGGYPNTEAFF; cdr3_nt: TGTGCCAGCAGGAGGACAGGGGGCTACCCGAACACTGAAGCTTTCTTT; j_call: TRBJ1-1; v_call: TRBV27; clone_size: -; d_call: TRBD1
cdr3_aa: CATLRGTEAFF; cdr3_nt: TGTGCCACCCTGAGGGGCACTGAAGCTTTCTTT; j_call: TRBJ1-1; v_call: TRBV27; clone_size: -; d_call: -
cdr3_aa: CSATPTGEQYF; cdr3_nt: TGCAGTGCTACCCCAACGGGCGAGCAGTACTTC; j_call: TRBJ2-7; v_call: TRBV20-1; clone_size: -; d_call: -
cdr3_aa: CASLKQGATDEQFF; cdr3_nt: TGTGCCAGCCTGAAACAGGGCGCTACCGATGAGCAGTTCTTC; j_call: TRBJ2-1; v_call: TRBV6-1; clone_size: -; d_call: -
cdr3_aa: CASSPGLAYNEQFF; cdr3_nt: TGCGCCAGCAGCCCCGGACTAGCCTACAATGAGCAGTTCTTC; j_call: TRBJ2-1; v_call: TRBV5-1; clone_size: -; d_call: TRBD2
cdr3_aa: CASSLDLLLAGGLDEQFF; cdr3_nt: TGTGCCAGCAGCTTAGACTTACTACTAGCGGGAGGTCTCGATGAGCAGTTCTTC; j_call: TRBJ2-1; v_call: TRBV11-1; clone_size: -; d_call: TRBD2
cdr3_aa: CASSFAGQDEKLFF; cdr3_nt: TGCGCCAGCAGCTTTGCGGGACAGGATGAAAAACTGTTTTTT; j_call: TRBJ1-4; v_call: TRBV5-1; clone_size: -; d_call: TRBD1
cdr3_aa: CASPREAGGLSYNEQFF; cdr3_nt: TGTGCCAGCCCCCGGGAGGCGGGAGGGCTGTCCTACAATGAGCAGTTCTTC; j_call: TRBJ2-1; v_call: TRBV28; clone_size: -; d_call: TRBD2
cdr3_aa: CAWGQAPGSLAKNIQYF; cdr3_nt: TGTGCCTGGGGACAGGCGCCGGGCTCCTTAGCCAAAAACATTCAGTACTTC; j_call: TRBJ2-4; v_call: TRBV30; clone_size: -; d_call: TRBD1
cdr3_aa: CASSNEGVQETQYF; cdr3_nt: TGCGCCAGCAGCAACGAGGGGGTCCAAGAGACCCAGTACTTC; j_call: TRBJ2-5; v_call: TRBV5-1; clone_size: -; d_call: -
cdr3_aa: CASSDHQGGQPQHF; cdr3_nt: TGTGCCAGCAGTGACCACCAGGGGGGGCAGCCCCAGCATTTT; j_call: TRBJ1-5; v_call: TRBV6-4; clone_size: -; d_call: TRBD1
cdr3_aa: CASSSSTGESSYEQYF; cdr3_nt: TGTGCCAGCAGCTCCTCGACAGGTGAAAGCTCCTACGAGCAGTACTTC; j_call: TRBJ2-7; v_call: TRBV7-8; clone_size: -; d_call: -
cdr3_aa: CASSLIVPSGEQPQHF; cdr3_nt: TGTGCCAGCAGTTTAATAGTCCCCTCAGGGGAGCAGCCCCAGCATTTT; j_call: TRBJ1-5; v_call: TRBV28; clone_size: -; d_call: -
cdr3_aa: CASSIRTVNQPQHF; cdr3_nt: TGTGCCAGCAGCATCCGGACAGTCAATCAGCCCCAGCATTTT; j_call: TRBJ1-5; v_call: TRBV5-8; clone_size: once; d_call: -
cdr3_aa: CAWSRWMGGATGELFF; cdr3_nt: TGTGCCTGGAGCCGGTGGATGGGGGGTGCGACCGGGGAGCTGTTTTTT; j_call: TRBJ2-2; v_call: TRBV30; clone_size: once; d_call: -
cdr3_aa: CASKTGTGGKLFF; cdr3_nt: TGTGCCAGTAAGACCGGGACAGGGGGAAAACTGTTTTTT; j_call: TRBJ1-4; v_call: TRBV19; clone_size: once; d_call: TRBD1
cdr3_aa: CASSTHLLGGSSGNTIYF; cdr3_nt: TGTGCCAGTAGTACACACCTCCTCGGGGGCAGCTCTGGAAACACCATATATTTT; j_call: TRBJ1-3; v_call: TRBV19; clone_size: -; d_call: -
cdr3_aa: CASSSLSGGHPETQYF; cdr3_nt: TGCGCCAGCAGCTCGCTCTCCGGGGGACACCCGGAGACCCAGTACTTC; j_call: TRBJ2-5; v_call: TRBV5-1; clone_size: once; d_call: -
cdr3_aa: CASSRTGYPGGETQYF; cdr3_nt: TGCGCCAGCAGCCGGACAGGGTACCCAGGTGGAGAGACCCAGTACTTC; j_call: TRBJ2-5; v_call: TRBV5-1; clone_size: -; d_call: TRBD1
cdr3_aa: CAWTRDSRVREKLFF; cdr3_nt: TGTGCCTGGACTAGGGACAGCCGAGTTCGTGAAAAACTGTTTTTT; j_call: TRBJ1-4; v_call: TRBV30; clone_size: once; d_call: TRBD1
cdr3_aa: CASTRSGLIQETQYF; cdr3_nt: TGTGCCAGCACCCGTAGCGGGCTTATCCAAGAGACCCAGTACTTC; j_call: TRBJ2-5; v_call: TRBV27; clone_size: -; d_call: TRBD2
cdr3_aa: CASSETGLNEQFF; cdr3_nt: TGTGCCAGCAGTGAGACAGGACTCAATGAGCAGTTCTTC; j_call: TRBJ2-1; v_call: TRBV6-4; clone_size: once; d_call: -
cdr3_aa: CASSSYSGSAYEQYF; cdr3_nt: TGTGCCAGTAGTTCCTATAGCGGGAGCGCCTACGAGCAGTACTTC; j_call: TRBJ2-7; v_call: TRBV19; clone_size: -; d_call: TRBD2
cdr3_aa: CASSLLAPRDTGELFF; cdr3_nt: TGTGCCAGCAGCCTATTAGCGCCTCGGGACACCGGGGAGCTGTTTTTT; j_call: TRBJ2-2; v_call: TRBV5-4; clone_size: once; d_call: -
cdr3_aa: CASGQRGYEQYF; cdr3_nt: TGTGCCAGCGGGCAGAGGGGCTACGAGCAGTACTTC; j_call: TRBJ2-7; v_call: TRBV28; clone_size: -; d_call: -
cdr3_aa: CASISETRNEQFF; cdr3_nt: TGTGCCAGCATTAGTGAGACGCGCAATGAGCAGTTCTTC; j_call: TRBJ2-1; v_call: TRBV27; clone_size: -; d_call: -
cdr3_aa: CASSLGTARTNEKLFF; cdr3_nt: TGTGCCAGCAGCTTGGGGACAGCTCGAACTAATGAAAAACTGTTTTTT; j_call: TRBJ1-4; v_call: TRBV5-8; clone_size: -; d_call: -
cdr3_aa: CASSPPGQGHGYTF; cdr3_nt: TGTGCCAGCAGCCCTCCGGGACAGGGTCATGGCTACACCTTC; j_call: TRBJ1-2; v_call: TRBV6-1; clone_size: -; d_call: TRBD1
cdr3_aa: CASSPAGTRRVEQYF; cdr3_nt: TGTGCCAGCAGCCCCGCTGGGACACGGCGAGTCGAGCAGTACTTC; j_call: TRBJ2-7; v_call: TRBV7-7; clone_size: -; d_call: -
cdr3_aa: CASSPSGTGGNTIYF; cdr3_nt: TGTGCCAGCAGTCCATCAGGGACAGGTGGAAACACCATATATTTT; j_call: TRBJ1-3; v_call: TRBV28; clone_size: -; d_call: TRBD1
cdr3_aa: CASSARTGGGGTEAFF; cdr3_nt: TGTGCCAGCAGTGCCAGGACAGGGGGCGGAGGGACTGAAGCTTTCTTT; j_call: TRBJ1-1; v_call: TRBV28; clone_size: -; d_call: TRBD1
cdr3_aa: CASKAGGYQETQYF; cdr3_nt: TGTGCCAGCAAGGCAGGAGGGTACCAAGAGACCCAGTACTTC; j_call: TRBJ2-5; v_call: TRBV28; clone_size: -; d_call: -
cdr3_aa: CASSALGNRTSGSSGELFF; cdr3_nt: TGTGCCAGCAGCGCCTTGGGGAACCGAACTAGCGGGAGCTCCGGGGAGCTGTTTTTT; j_call: TRBJ2-2; v_call: TRBV9; clone_size: once; d_call: TRBD2
cdr3_aa: CASSLGLAGEIGEQYF; cdr3_nt: TGTGCCAGCAGCTTAGGACTAGCGGGAGAAATTGGCGAGCAGTACTTC; j_call: TRBJ2-7; v_call: TRBV5-4; clone_size: -; d_call: TRBD2
cdr3_aa: CSVVRSSYNEQFF; cdr3_nt: TGCAGCGTTGTAAGGAGCTCCTACAATGAGCAGTTCTTC; j_call: TRBJ2-1; v_call: TRBV29-1; clone_size: -; d_call: -
cdr3_aa: CASRSPGESMGYTF; cdr3_nt: TGTGCCAGTAGGTCACCGGGAGAATCAATGGGCTACACCTTC; j_call: TRBJ1-2; v_call: TRBV19; clone_size: -; d_call: -
cdr3_aa: CASSLGIAQETQYF; cdr3_nt: TGTGCCAGTAGTCTTGGTATCGCACAAGAGACCCAGTACTTC; j_call: TRBJ2-5; v_call: TRBV19; clone_size: -; d_call: -
cdr3_aa: CASSFGLGSGRAKDTQYF; cdr3_nt: TGTGCCAGCAGTTTCGGCCTGGGGAGCGGGAGGGCCAAAGATACGCAGTATTTT; j_call: TRBJ2-3; v_call: TRBV28; clone_size: -; d_call: TRBD2
cdr3_aa: CASSQTGDVGGYTF; cdr3_nt: TGCGCCAGCAGCCAGACAGGGGACGTGGGTGGCTACACCTTC; j_call: TRBJ1-2; v_call: TRBV5-1; clone_size: -; d_call: TRBD1
cdr3_aa: CASSPTAGGRYEQYF; cdr3_nt: TGTGCCAGCAGCCCAACAGCGGGAGGTCGATACGAGCAGTACTTC; j_call: TRBJ2-7; v_call: TRBV9; clone_size: -; d_call: TRBD2
cdr3_aa: CASSIRTGSTNEKLFF; cdr3_nt: TGTGCCAGTAGTATAAGAACCGGGTCAACTAATGAAAAACTGTTTTTT; j_call: TRBJ1-4; v_call: TRBV19; clone_size: once; d_call: -
cdr3_aa: CASSDSRGVTEAFF; cdr3_nt: TGCGCCAGCAGTGATTCGAGGGGAGTCACTGAAGCTTTCTTT; j_call: TRBJ1-1; v_call: TRBV10-1; clone_size: -; d_call: -